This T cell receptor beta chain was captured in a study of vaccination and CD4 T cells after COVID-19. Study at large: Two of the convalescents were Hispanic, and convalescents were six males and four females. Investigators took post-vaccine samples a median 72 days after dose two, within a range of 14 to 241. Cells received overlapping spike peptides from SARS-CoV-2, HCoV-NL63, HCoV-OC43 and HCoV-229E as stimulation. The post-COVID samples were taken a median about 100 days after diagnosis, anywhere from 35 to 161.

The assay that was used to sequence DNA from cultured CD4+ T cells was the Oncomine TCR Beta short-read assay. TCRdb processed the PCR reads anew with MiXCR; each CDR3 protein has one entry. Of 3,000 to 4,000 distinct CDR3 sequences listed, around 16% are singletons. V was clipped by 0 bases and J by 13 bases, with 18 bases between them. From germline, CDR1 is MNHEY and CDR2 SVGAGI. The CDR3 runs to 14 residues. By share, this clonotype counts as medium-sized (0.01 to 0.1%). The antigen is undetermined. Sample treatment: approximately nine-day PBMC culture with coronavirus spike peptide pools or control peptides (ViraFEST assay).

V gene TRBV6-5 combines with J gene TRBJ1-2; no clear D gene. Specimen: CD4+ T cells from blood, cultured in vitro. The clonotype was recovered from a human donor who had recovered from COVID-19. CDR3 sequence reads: CASSYSFGFTSGTF. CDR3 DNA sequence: TGTGCCAGCAGTTACTCATTTGGATTCACCTCAGGCACCTTC.